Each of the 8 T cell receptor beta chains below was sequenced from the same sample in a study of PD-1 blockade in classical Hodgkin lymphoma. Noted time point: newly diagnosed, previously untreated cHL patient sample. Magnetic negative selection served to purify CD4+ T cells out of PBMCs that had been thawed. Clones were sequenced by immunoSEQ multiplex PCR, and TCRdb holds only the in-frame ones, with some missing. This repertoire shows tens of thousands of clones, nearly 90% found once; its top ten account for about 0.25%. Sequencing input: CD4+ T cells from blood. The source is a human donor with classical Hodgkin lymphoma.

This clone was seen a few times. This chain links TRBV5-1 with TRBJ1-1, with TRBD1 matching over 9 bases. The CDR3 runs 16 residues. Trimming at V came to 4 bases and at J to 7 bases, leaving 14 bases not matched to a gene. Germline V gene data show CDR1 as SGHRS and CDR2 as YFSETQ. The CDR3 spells CASSPRTGDAWDEAFF. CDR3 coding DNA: TGCGCCAGCAGCCCGCGGACAGGGGACGCCTGGGATGAAGCTTTCTTT.

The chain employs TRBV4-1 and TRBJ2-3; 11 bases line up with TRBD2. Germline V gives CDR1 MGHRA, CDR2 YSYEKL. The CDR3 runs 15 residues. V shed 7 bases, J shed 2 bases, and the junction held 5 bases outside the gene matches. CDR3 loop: CASKLLAGVTDTQYF. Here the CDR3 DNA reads TGCGCCAGCAAGTTACTAGCGGGGGTCACAGATACGCAGTATTTT.

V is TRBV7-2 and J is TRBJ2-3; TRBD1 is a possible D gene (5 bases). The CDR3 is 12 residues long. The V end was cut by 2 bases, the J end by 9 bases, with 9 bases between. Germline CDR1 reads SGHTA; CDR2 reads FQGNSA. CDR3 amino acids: CASSLRGVTQYF. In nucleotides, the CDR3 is TGTGCCAGCAGCTTAAGGGGCGTAACGCAGTATTTT.

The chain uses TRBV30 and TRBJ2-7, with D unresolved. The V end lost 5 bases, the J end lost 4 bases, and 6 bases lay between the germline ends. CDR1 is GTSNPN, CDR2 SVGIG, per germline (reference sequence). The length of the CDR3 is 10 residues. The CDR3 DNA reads TGTGCCTGGGGTGCTTACGAGCAGTACTTC. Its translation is CAWGAYEQYF.

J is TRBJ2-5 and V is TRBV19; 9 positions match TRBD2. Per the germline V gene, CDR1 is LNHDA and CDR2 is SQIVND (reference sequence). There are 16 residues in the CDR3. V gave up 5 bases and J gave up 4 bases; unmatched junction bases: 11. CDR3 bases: TGTGCCAGTAGTCGCTCTTCTAGCGGGATCGGAGAGACCCAGTACTTC. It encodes CASSRSSSGIGETQYF.

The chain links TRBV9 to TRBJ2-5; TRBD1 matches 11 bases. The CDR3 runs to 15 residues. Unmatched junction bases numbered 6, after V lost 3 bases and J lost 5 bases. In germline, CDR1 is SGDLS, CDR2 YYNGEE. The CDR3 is CASSEDRGRLETQYF. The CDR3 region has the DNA TGTGCCAGCAGCGAGGACAGGGGGCGCTTGGAGACCCAGTACTTC.

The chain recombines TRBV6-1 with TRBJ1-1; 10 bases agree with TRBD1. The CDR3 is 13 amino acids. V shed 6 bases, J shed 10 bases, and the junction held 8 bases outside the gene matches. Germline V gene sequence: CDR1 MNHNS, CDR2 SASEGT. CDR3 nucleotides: TGTGCCAGCAGCCTGCCGGGACAGGGGACAGCTTTCTTT. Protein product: CASSLPGQGTAFF.

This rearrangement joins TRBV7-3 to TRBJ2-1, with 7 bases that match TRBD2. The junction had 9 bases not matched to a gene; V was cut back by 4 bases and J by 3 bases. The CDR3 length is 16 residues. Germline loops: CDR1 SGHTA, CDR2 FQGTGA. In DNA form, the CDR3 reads TGTGCCAGCAGCTCAGTGGGGGGGATCAACTACAATGAGCAGTTCTTC. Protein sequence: CASSSVGGINYNEQFF.